These T cell receptor beta chains were read from a single sample in a study of CD8 T cells in ankylosing spondylitis. TCRdb called the 5' RACE reads again in MiXCR, with one record for every CDR3 protein. This table holds 230,000 or so distinct CDR3 sequences, over 15% found once. Sequenced material: blood, either unsorted or a sorted T cell fraction (not recorded which). All receptors come from a male donor with ankylosing spondylitis or in good health (not recorded which). Each CDR3 is given with its conserved first and last residue. Each record gives: D gene, V gene, J gene, clone size, CDR3 DNA, CDR3 protein. D genes are given only for firm matches. Part of the rows lack a size; the others show once, few, many or a class for expanded clones.

TRBD1	TRBV10-3	TRBJ2-7	many	TGTGCCATCAGTGAGGCGCAGGGACAGGGCTACGAGCAGTACTTC	CAISEAQGQGYEQYF
NA	TRBV24-1	TRBJ2-1	few	TGTGCCACCAGTGAGACGGGGGGCGTCGGCTACAATGAGCAGTTCTTC	CATSETGGVGYNEQFF
NA	TRBV12-3/TRBV12-4	TRBJ2-2	NA	TGTGCCAGCAGTTTAGCGGCGGGACTGAACACCGGGGAGCTGTTTTTT	CASSLAAGLNTGELFF
NA	TRBV9	TRBJ1-1	many	TGTGCCAGCAGCGGGGGGGCAGGGCCCCTCACTGAAGCTTTCTTT	CASSGGAGPLTEAFF
TRBD2	TRBV5-1	TRBJ2-7	NA	TGCGCCAGCAGCTCACCGGGACTAGCGGGAGCGGCCGCTTACGAGCAGTACTTC	CASSSPGLAGAAAYEQYF
TRBD2	TRBV7-8	TRBJ2-7	few	TGTGCCAGCAGCTTAGGCCCTTCGGGAGGGTACTACGAGCAGTACTTC	CASSLGPSGGYYEQYF
NA	TRBV4-1	TRBJ2-7	many	TGTGCCAGCAGCCAGGGCTCCTCCTACGAGCAGTACTTC	CASSQGSSYEQYF
NA	TRBV29-1	TRBJ2-5	NA	TGCAGCGTTGAAGGCTTACACCAGGGACACGGGGCCCAGTACTTC	CSVEGLHQGHGAQYF
NA	TRBV10-3	TRBJ2-6	few	TGTGCCTCCCGAGGCCTCTCCGCTCCTGGGGCCAACGTCCTGACTTTC	CASRGLSAPGANVLTF
NA	TRBV20-1	TRBJ2-1	few	TGCAGTGCTAGAGATCCACTTTTCTACAATGAGCAGTTCTTC	CSARDPLFYNEQFF
TRBD2	TRBV6-1	TRBJ2-1	many	TGTGCCAGCAGTCCCGGGACTAGCGCGTACAATGAGCAGTTCTTC	CASSPGTSAYNEQFF
TRBD1	TRBV29-1	TRBJ2-1	many	TGCAGCGTTGAAGTGGACAGGGTAGGGTACAATGAGCAGTTCTTC	CSVEVDRVGYNEQFF
TRBD2	TRBV7-8	TRBJ2-7	NA	TGTGCCAGCAGCTTAACCCGACTAGCGGCGAGCGACGAGCAGTACTTC	CASSLTRLAASDEQYF
NA	TRBV6-1	TRBJ2-1	few	TGTGCCAGCAGAAACAGGGAAAGCTCCTACAATGAGCAGTTCTTC	CASRNRESSYNEQFF
TRBD2	TRBV27	TRBJ2-7	NA	TGTGCCAGCAGTAATGGGAGGGCGGGCGAGCAGTACTTC	CASSNGRAGEQYF
TRBD1	TRBV27	TRBJ1-5	few	TGTGCCAGCAGTACCGGGACAGGAATGTGGGGCAATCAGCCCCAGCATTTT	CASSTGTGMWGNQPQHF
TRBD1	TRBV9	TRBJ2-5	few	TGTGCCAGCAGCGTAACAGGGGGCGCAGAGACCCAGTACTTC	CASSVTGGAETQYF
NA	TRBV24-1	TRBJ2-2	NA	TGTGCCACCAGTGATTTGCAGAGTTCGGCCGGCGGGGAGCTGTTTTTT	CATSDLQSSAGGELFF
TRBD2	TRBV29-1	TRBJ2-7	few	TGCAGCGTTGAAGTAGGACTAGCGGGCTCCTACGAGCAGTACTTC	CSVEVGLAGSYEQYF
TRBD1	TRBV11-2	TRBJ2-5	few	TGTGCCAGCAGCTTGTGGGGACAGGGAAAAGAGACCCAGTACTTC	CASSLWGQGKETQYF
NA	TRBV27	TRBJ2-2	NA	TGTGCCAGCAGTCCACAGAGGGCGAACACCGGGGAGCTGTTTTTT	CASSPQRANTGELFF
NA	TRBV10-3	TRBJ2-5	few	TGTGCCACCCTGACAGAACTCCAAGAGACCCAGTACTTC	CATLTELQETQYF
TRBD2	TRBV6-1	TRBJ2-5	few	TGTGCCAGCAGTCCACAAGCGGGAGCTGGAGAGACCCAGTACTTC	CASSPQAGAGETQYF
TRBD2	TRBV6-2/TRBV6-3	TRBJ2-5	NA	TGTGCCAGCAGTTACCAGCGGGGCAGCCAAGAGACCCAGTACTTC	CASSYQRGSQETQYF
NA	TRBV20-1	TRBJ1-5	NA	TGCAGTGCCCTGAGGGGCAATCAGCCCCAGCATTTT	CSALRGNQPQHF
NA	TRBV7-8	TRBJ2-7	few	TGTGCCAGCAGCTTACTTGCGGCCCAGTACTTC	CASSLLAAQYF
TRBD2	TRBV6-6	TRBJ2-7	few	TGTGCCAGCAGTTATGGGACTAGTGGCGAGCAGTACTTC	CASSYGTSGEQYF
TRBD1	TRBV12-3/TRBV12-4	TRBJ2-7	few	TGTGCCACCCAAACCGGGACAGGGGAGCAGTACTTC	CATQTGTGEQYF
NA	TRBV9	TRBJ2-2	few	TGTGCCAGCAGCGCAGGAGGAGACACCGGGGAGCTGTTTTTT	CASSAGGDTGELFF
NA	TRBV12-3/TRBV12-4	TRBJ2-1	NA	TGTGCCAGCAGTTTCATCGATTCAGGGGTTAATGAGCAGTTCTTC	CASSFIDSGVNEQFF
NA	TRBV5-5	TRBJ1-1	few	TGTGCCAGCAGCTTGTCTTGGAGGGGCATGAACACTGAAGCTTTCTTT	CASSLSWRGMNTEAFF
NA	TRBV20-1	TRBJ2-3	few	TGCAGTGCTAGCGAGGCGACCGGGGTTCCAGATACGCAGTATTTT	CSASEATGVPDTQYF
NA	TRBV7-9	TRBJ2-2	many	TGTGCCAGCAGCTTATTGGTTGGTACCGGGGAGCTGTTTTTT	CASSLLVGTGELFF
TRBD2	TRBV7-2	TRBJ2-1	few	TGTGCCAGCAGCTTAGCTTTCGGCCCTGGACTAGCGTCTTACAATGAGCAGTTCTTC	CASSLAFGPGLASYNEQFF
NA	TRBV6-2/TRBV6-3	TRBJ2-1	NA	TGTGCCAGCAGTTCGGACCTGAGCTCCTACAATGAGCAGTTCTTC	CASSSDLSSYNEQFF
TRBD1	TRBV29-1	TRBJ1-1	NA	TGCAGTGGGTCGACAGGGGGCCTCCCGAACACTGAAGCTTTCTTT	CSGSTGGLPNTEAFF
NA	TRBV4-3	TRBJ1-1	many	TGCGCCAGCAGCCAAGGGACTGAAGCTTTCTTT	CASSQGTEAFF
TRBD2	TRBV13	TRBJ2-3	NA	TGTGCCAGCAGCTCTGCCGGACTAGCGGGAGAACTCAAAGACACAGATACGCAGTATTTT	CASSSAGLAGELKDTDTQYF
NA	TRBV7-6	TRBJ2-1	few	TGTGCCAGCAGCTTAGATTTTCCAGCATCCTACAATGAGCAGTTCTTC	CASSLDFPASYNEQFF
NA	TRBV4-2	TRBJ1-1	few	TGTGCCAGCACTCAGGATTTCAACACTGAAGCTTTCTTT	CASTQDFNTEAFF
TRBD1	TRBV12-5	TRBJ1-4	NA	TGTGCTAGTGCCGCGGGACAGGCTAATGAAAAACTGTTTTTT	CASAAGQANEKLFF
NA	TRBV29-1	TRBJ2-3	few	TGCAGCGTTTATGGGGGACCACCCCCCGATACGCAGTATTTT	CSVYGGPPPDTQYF
TRBD1	TRBV5-1	TRBJ2-1	few	TGCGCCAGCAGCGGGGACAGTAATGAGCAGTTCTTC	CASSGDSNEQFF
NA	TRBV27	TRBJ2-2	few	TGTGCCAGCAGAACCGAACGAGCAGCCGGGGAGCTGTTTTTT	CASRTERAAGELFF
TRBD2	TRBV27	TRBJ2-1	NA	TGTGCCAGCAGACTGCTTAGCGGGAGAGGGGGCAATGAGCAGTTCTTC	CASRLLSGRGGNEQFF
NA	TRBV5-5	TRBJ2-7	NA	TGTGCCAGCAGCAAACAGGGCGTCACCTACGAGCAGTACTTC	CASSKQGVTYEQYF
NA	TRBV27	TRBJ1-4	few	TGTGCCAGCAGTCCAAGAGGGGGGCAGGAGGAAAAACTGTTTTTT	CASSPRGGQEEKLFF
TRBD1	TRBV20-1	TRBJ2-5	once	TGCTGTGCTAGAGATTTAGAGGGACAGCTACAAGAGACCCAGTACTTC	CCARDLEGQLQETQYF
NA	TRBV5-5	TRBJ2-5	few	TGTGCCAGCAGCCCAGGGGACCTTAACCGGGAGACCCAGTACTTC	CASSPGDLNRETQYF
TRBD1	TRBV19	TRBJ2-7	few	TGTGCCAGTAGTATGGGCCTCGGACAGGAAGGCTACGAGCAGTACTTC	CASSMGLGQEGYEQYF
TRBD2	TRBV15	TRBJ2-1	few	TGTGCCACCTCCTCGGGGGGGGAGGGCTACAATGAGCAGTTCTTC	CATSSGGEGYNEQFF
NA	TRBV20-1	TRBJ2-3	many	TGCAGTGCTAGAGATTTAGCGGTATCCTTCACAGATACGCAGTATTTT	CSARDLAVSFTDTQYF
NA	TRBV7-2	TRBJ2-1	NA	TGTGCCAGCATCGGCTTCTCCTACAATGAGCAGTTCTTC	CASIGFSYNEQFF
NA	TRBV7-9	TRBJ2-1	NA	TGTGCCAGCAGCTTCCCGGTCCTTTCAACCTACAATGAGCAGTTCTTC	CASSFPVLSTYNEQFF
TRBD1	TRBV27	TRBJ2-7	NA	TGTGCCACAAGTCGACAGGGGCCCTACGAGCAGTACTTC	CATSRQGPYEQYF
NA	TRBV4-1	TRBJ2-7	NA	TGCGCCAGCAGCCAAGAAGACGAGAGGTCCTACGAGCAGTACTTC	CASSQEDERSYEQYF
TRBD1	TRBV27	TRBJ2-7	NA	TGTGCCAGCAGTTTATCGACAGGGTTTCTTTACGAGCAGTACTTC	CASSLSTGFLYEQYF